These 6 T cell receptor beta chains came from one sample sequenced in a study of shared clonotypes between healthy human individuals. Data came from immunoSEQ multiplex PCR; TCRdb stores just in-frame clones and leaves some out. The sample has approximately 2,300,000 clones, just under 95% seen once; the top ten hold 0.37%. The sequenced sample consisted of naive CD4+ T cells from PBMCs. Subset given: CD45RA+ positively selected. Source of these receptors: a man aged 18 to 30 in good health. Some clones in this sample may be carry-over from other donors' samples.

The rearrangement joins TRBV15 to TRBJ2-1; 8 nucleotides align to TRBD1. The CDR3 has 15 residues. With 3 bases clipped from V and 4 bases from J, the junction kept 5 bases outside the gene matches. Germline CDR1 reads LNHNV; CDR2 reads YYDKDF (reference sequence). The CDR3 sequence: CATSSDRGTYNEQFF. The CDR3 DNA sequence: TGTGCCACCAGCAGCGACAGGGGCACTTACAATGAGCAGTTCTTC.

CDR3 amino acids: CASGLGLGGELFF. The CDR3 DNA follows: TGTGCCAGCGGACTAGGATTAGGCGGGGAGCTGTTTTTT. The chain recombines TRBV11-2 with TRBJ2-2; 7 nucleotides match TRBD2. V lost 8 bases and J lost 7; bases outside the gene matches: 7. Germline-derived CDR1 and CDR2 are SGHAT and FQNNGV. CDR3 length: 13 residues. The complete variable domain, with remaining parts taken from reference TRBV11-2 and TRBJ2-2, reads EAGVAQSPRYKIIEKRQSVAFWCNPISGHATLYWYQQILGQGPKLLIQFQNNGVVDDSQLPKDRFSAERLKGVDSTLKIQPAKLEDSAVYLCASGLGLGGELFFGEGSRLTVL.

The genes are TRBV4-2 and TRBJ1-5; D gene uncertain. From germline, CDR1 is LGHNA and CDR2 YNFKEQ. Trimming removed 2 bases from V and 5 bases from J, with 7 bases in between. This CDR3 is built from 13 residues. The CDR3 is CASSQFPDQPQHF. The CDR3 bases are TGTGCCAGCAGCCAATTCCCCGATCAGCCCCAGCATTTT.

J is TRBJ2-2 and V is TRBV5-1; TRBD1 agrees at 9 bases. The CDR3 consists of 15 residues. Germline assignment: CDR1 SGHRS and CDR2 YFSETQ. With V trimmed by 4 bases and J by 6 bases, 7 bases remained unmatched. The CDR3 reads CASSTYRGRAGELFF. The CDR3 DNA reads as TGCGCCAGCAGCACCTACAGGGGGCGCGCCGGGGAGCTGTTTTTT.

Concerning this clone itself: Additional DNA sequences in this sample encode the identical CDR3. The V gene is TRBV5-1, the J gene TRBJ2-3; tentative D call: TRBD1 (6 bases). The CDR3 is 12 residues long. Per the germline V gene, CDR1 is SGHRS and CDR2 is YFSETQ. V lost 2 bases, J lost 5 bases, and 6 bases lay in between. CDR3 sequence reads: CASSLGGDTQYF. In DNA form, the CDR3 reads TGCGCCAGCAGCTTAGGGGGAGATACGCAGTATTTT.

This chain links TRBV6-5 with TRBJ1-5, with D unresolved. The CDR3 has 13 amino acids. Trimming took 6 bases from V and 3 from J, leaving 9 bases between them. Germline CDR1 and CDR2: MNHEY and SVGAGI. The DNA of the CDR3 is TGTGCCAGCAGGTTGGCGCACAATCAGCCCCAGCATTTT. Translating it yields CASRLAHNQPQHF.